This TCR beta chain was profiled in a study of blood T cell repertoires in COVID-19. Study-wide context: From T cells, B-cell-depleted T cells, or PBMCs came the material, which was cDNA or gDNA.

The repertoire was sequenced with immunoSEQ multiplex PCR; TCRdb's copy has only in-frame clones and lacks some. The data show approximately 340,000 clones, with 90% to 95% seen just once and about 0.86% held by the top ten. V lost 4 bases and J lost 5; bases outside the gene matches: 16. The CDR3 consists of 16 residues. The germline gives CDR1 GTSNPN, CDR2 SVGIG (reference sequence). This TCR derives from a woman in her thirties or forties who had been exposed to COVID-19. The genes are TRBV30 and TRBJ2-5, with TRBD1 identical over 7 bases. Sequenced material: PBMCs or T cells enriched from blood (not recorded which). CDR3 bases: TGTGCCTGGACCACTAGGCCCAGGGGGTTTTGGGAGACCCAGTACTTC. Translating gives CAWTTRPRGFWETQYF.